Here is one TCR beta chain with its context. Its antigen is unknown. Base qualities were left out, and no much larger clone turns up one base away. The germline V gene yields SNHLY for CDR1 and FYNNEI for CDR2. From the cysteine through the phenylalanine, the CDR3 covers 15 amino acids. The entry retains the CDR3 DNA only, 45 bases that are in frame from base 1. Trimming removed 2 bases from V and 2 bases from J, leaving 13 bases between the germline ends. The entry originates in a study of shared clonotypes between healthy human individuals (dated by TCRdb to about 2020). Regarding the study in general: The cohort included a few men and a couple of women between 18 and 49 years of age. For each donor, three plates each were used for CD4 naive and CD4 memory, two plates were used for CD8 naive, and one plate was used for CD8 memory. The study deeply sequenced blood TCR repertoires of five healthy adults to estimate repertoire size and the extent of clonotype sharing between individuals. To increase sequencing depth and limit assay-specific biases, different laboratories used diverse techniques to prepare libraries and sequence TCR repertoires. Leukapheresis yielded between about 0.9 and 8.9 billion PBMCs per donor.

The donors were healthy, HIV-negative adults who had no recently reported acute infections or vaccinations. Every donor was a Caucasian adult living in Nashville, Tennessee, USA. CD4+ T cells were enriched through magnetic negative selection, after which naive cells were positively selected on CD45RA and the remaining negative fraction served as the memory subset. Blood was collected by leukapheresis, and PBMCs were isolated by Ficoll-Histopaque density gradient centrifugation and then cryopreserved in liquid nitrogen vapor phase. Analytical flow cytometry was used to check the purity and quantity of each magnetically sorted T cell population. Each sorted fraction had its genomic DNA isolated and then quantified by UV absorbance on a Nanodrop 2000c. Overall results and qualifications from the work: Rarefaction of sorted-subset datasets indicated incomplete sequencing despite the large sequencing depth. Based on pairwise subsampling, the degree of clonotype sharing among donors was expected to be affected by sequencing depth. Only blood was sampled, and tissue TCR repertoires likely differ from those in blood. Because the study included only a small number of donors, the genetic and exposure-history diversity represented was limited. Naive subsets generally had larger estimated clonotype richness than memory subsets did. Sharing across several donors was observed for 5% to 6.5% of naive CD4, under 4% of naive CD8, about 2.3% of memory CD4, and roughly 0.43% of memory CD8 clonotypes. Clonotypes shared by all four sorted-subset donors showed higher generation probabilities than non-shared clonotypes.

Using the deep immunoSEQ assay, TCR CDR3 regions were amplified from genomic DNA by multiplex PCR. Genomic DNA extracted from each cell subset was distributed evenly over all wells of several immunoSEQ 96-well plates, and each plate served as one replicate. For sorted subsets, around 200 ng genomic DNA, equal to 25,000 to 35,000 T cell genomes, was loaded into each replicate PCR. The purified libraries were quantified using a Qubit 3.0 fluorometer, sized with a Bioanalyzer 2100, and then quantified again using the KAPA Library Quantification kit. Every immunoSEQ 96-well plate was sequenced on a separate single-read 150-cycle Illumina NextSeq 550 flow cell. The source study handled its data this way. The immunoSEQ output contained only junctional sequences without quality scores, so filtering could not match that applied to full-length reads. Sequences were annotated with PyIR, a Python wrapper for IgBLAST v1.9, using IMGT germline references to assign V/J genes and CDR3. Reads were filtered out if the reads had weak V/J assignments (E-value above 1e-6), no CDR3, stop codons, out-of-frame junctions, or ambiguous translated residues. V3J clonotypes were defined as sequences sharing an identical inferred V gene, J gene, and CDR3 amino acid sequence. The percentage overlap between two repertoires was calculated by dividing the number of shared unique clonotypes by the size of the smaller repertoire. RTK rarefaction, the Chao1 estimator, and Recon v2.1 estimates of unobserved clonotypes were used to assess repertoire richness. OLGA was used to compute generation probabilities for all TCRbeta clonotypes that the gDNA method yielded from a few donors. TCRdb took over this immuneACCESS table, retaining in-frame rearrangements with V and J assigned. Such tables are incomplete; in checked studies, under half of the missing clones stem from an unresolved V gene, and the remainder is unexplained. Clone size and the V and J calls come from that table; the DNA yielded D and trimming. A total of some 1.5 million clones appear in this sample, roughly 96% of them only once. More than 0.9% of the sample comes from the top ten.

This clonotype originated in a man younger than 40 in good health. The sequencing sample was made of naive CD4+ T cells sorted from blood. The sample's cell subset or site, from its label and the paper: CD45RA+ positively selected. The chain links TRBV2 with TRBJ2-7; TRBD2 could be the D gene, as 6 bases match. The CDR3 amino acid sequence is: CASSELATVTYEQYF. The DNA sequence is TGTGCCAGCAGTGAACTAGCGACAGTTACCTACGAGCAGTACTTC.